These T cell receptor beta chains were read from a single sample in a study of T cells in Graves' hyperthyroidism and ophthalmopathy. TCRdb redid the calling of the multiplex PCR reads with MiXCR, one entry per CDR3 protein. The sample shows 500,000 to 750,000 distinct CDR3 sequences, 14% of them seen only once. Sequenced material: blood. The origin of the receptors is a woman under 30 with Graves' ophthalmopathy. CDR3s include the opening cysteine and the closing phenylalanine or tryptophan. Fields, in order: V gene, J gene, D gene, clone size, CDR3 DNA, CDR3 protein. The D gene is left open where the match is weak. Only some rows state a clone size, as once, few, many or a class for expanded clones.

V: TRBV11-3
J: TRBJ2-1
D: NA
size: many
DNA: TGTGCCAGCATGAAGGTAGCGAGCTACAATGAGCAGTTCTTC
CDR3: CASMKVASYNEQFF

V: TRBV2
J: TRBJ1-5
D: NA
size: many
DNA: TGTGCCAGCAGTGAGCGTACTATCAGCAATCAGCCCCAGCATTTT
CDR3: CASSERTISNQPQHF

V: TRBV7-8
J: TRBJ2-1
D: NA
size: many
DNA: TGTGCCAGCAGCTATAGGAGGAGGCCACTGGGTAGGAATGAGCAGTTCTTC
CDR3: CASSYRRRPLGRNEQFF

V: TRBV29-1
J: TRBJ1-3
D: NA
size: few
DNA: TGCAGCGTTGAATCGATCTCCCCTGGAAACACCATATATTTT
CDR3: CSVESISPGNTIYF

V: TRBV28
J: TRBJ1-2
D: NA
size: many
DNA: TGTGCCAGCAGTTTAGAAGGGCCTACGGATGGCTACACCTTC
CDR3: CASSLEGPTDGYTF

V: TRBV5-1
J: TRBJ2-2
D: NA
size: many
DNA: TGCGCCAGCAGCTCGGACCCCCCGAACACCGGGGAGCTGTTTTTT
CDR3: CASSSDPPNTGELFF

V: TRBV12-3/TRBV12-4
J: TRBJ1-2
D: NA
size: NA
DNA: TGTGCCAGCAGCTCGGCCGGGACACTCTACACCTTC
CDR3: CASSSAGTLYTF

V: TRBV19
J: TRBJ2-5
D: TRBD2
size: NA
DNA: TGTGCCAGTAGTATATCCGGGACTAGCCCGGAGACCCAGTACTTC
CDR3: CASSISGTSPETQYF

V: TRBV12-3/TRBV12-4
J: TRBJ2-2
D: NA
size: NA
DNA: TGTGCCAGCACCCCGGTCCCTGAGCGGGAGCTGTTTTTT
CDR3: CASTPVPERELFF

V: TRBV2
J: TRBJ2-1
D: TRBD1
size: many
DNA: TGTGCCAGCAGCCGGACAGGGTTTTTCTTCAATGAGCAGTTCTTC
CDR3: CASSRTGFFFNEQFF

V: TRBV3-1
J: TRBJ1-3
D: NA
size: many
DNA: TGTGCCAGCAGCCTTGAGACGGGTGACTCTGGAAACACCATATATTTT
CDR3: CASSLETGDSGNTIYF

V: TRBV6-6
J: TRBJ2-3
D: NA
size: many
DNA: TGTGCCAGCAGTTACTCGGTCGACTATAGCACAGATACGCAGTATTTT
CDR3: CASSYSVDYSTDTQYF

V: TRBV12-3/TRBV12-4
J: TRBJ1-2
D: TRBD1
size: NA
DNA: TGTGCCAGCAGTTTACCCGGGACAGAGGCTAACTATGGCTACACCTTC
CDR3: CASSLPGTEANYGYTF

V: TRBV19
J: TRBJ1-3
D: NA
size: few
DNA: TGTGCCGGTAGTATGTTCGGCACTGTCCCTGGTGGAAACACCATATATTTT
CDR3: CAGSMFGTVPGGNTIYF

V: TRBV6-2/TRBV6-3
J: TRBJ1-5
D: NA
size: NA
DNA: TGTGCCAGCAGGACAGTTGGCAATCAACCCCAGCATTTT
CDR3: CASRTVGNQPQHF

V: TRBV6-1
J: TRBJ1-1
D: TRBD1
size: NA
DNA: TGTGCCAGCAGTCCACCCGGCAGGGGGTATACTGAAGCTTTCTTT
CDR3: CASSPPGRGYTEAFF

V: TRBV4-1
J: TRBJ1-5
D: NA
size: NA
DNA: TGCGCCAGCAGCCCACTGAGTTCGGGAAATCAGCCCCAGCATTTT
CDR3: CASSPLSSGNQPQHF

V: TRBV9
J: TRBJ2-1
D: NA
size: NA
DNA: TGTGCCAGCGGGGGGGGCGGCGTGTCCTCCTACAATGAGCAGTTCTTC
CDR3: CASGGGGVSSYNEQFF

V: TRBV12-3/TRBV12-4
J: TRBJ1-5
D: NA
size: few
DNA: TGTGCCAGCAGTTTAGATGGGCAGATGATCAATCAGCCCCAGCATTTT
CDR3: CASSLDGQMINQPQHF

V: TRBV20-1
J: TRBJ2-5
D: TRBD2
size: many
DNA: TGCAGTGCTAGGGGACTGGGACTAGCGGCCCAAGAGACCCAGTACTTC
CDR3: CSARGLGLAAQETQYF

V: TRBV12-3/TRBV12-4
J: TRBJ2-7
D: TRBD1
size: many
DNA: TGTGCCAGCAGTCGGGTTTGGGCCAGGGGGCTCCAGACTCCCTACGAGCAGTACTTC
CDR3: CASSRVWARGLQTPYEQYF

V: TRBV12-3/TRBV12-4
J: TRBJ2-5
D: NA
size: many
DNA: TGTGCCAGCAGTTTAGATGAACAGGGCTGGGAGACCCAGTACTTC
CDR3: CASSLDEQGWETQYF

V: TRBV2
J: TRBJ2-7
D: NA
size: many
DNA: TGTGCCAGCACGGAACGCTACGAGCAGTACTTC
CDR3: CASTERYEQYF

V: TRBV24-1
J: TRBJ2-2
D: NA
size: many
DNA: TGTGCCACCAGTGATTCCCCGGGTCCGTCAGGTCGGCGGTACACCGGGGAGCTGTTTTTT
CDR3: CATSDSPGPSGRRYTGELFF

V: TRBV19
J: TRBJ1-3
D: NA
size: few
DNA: TGTGCCAGTAGTACTCTCAGCGAGGCCGGAAACACCATATATTTT
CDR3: CASSTLSEAGNTIYF

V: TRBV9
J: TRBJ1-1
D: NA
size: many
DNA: TGTGCCAGCAGCGTGATGACAGGTCACACTGAAGCTTTCTTT
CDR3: CASSVMTGHTEAFF

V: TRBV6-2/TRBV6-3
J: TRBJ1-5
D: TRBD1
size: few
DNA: TGTGCCAGCAGTTATGGACAGGGACAGCAGCCCCAGCATTTT
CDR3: CASSYGQGQQPQHF

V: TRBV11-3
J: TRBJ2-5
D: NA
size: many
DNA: TGTGCCAGCAGCTGGGAGATGGGGGAAGAGACCCAGTACTTC
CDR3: CASSWEMGEETQYF

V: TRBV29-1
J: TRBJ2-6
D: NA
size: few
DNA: TGCAGCGCTGGAGGGGCCAACGTCCTGACTTTC
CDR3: CSAGGANVLTF

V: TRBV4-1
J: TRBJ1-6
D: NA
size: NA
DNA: TGCGCCAGCAGCCAAGAGGCAGGGAACACTTCACCCCTCCACTTT
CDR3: CASSQEAGNTSPLHF

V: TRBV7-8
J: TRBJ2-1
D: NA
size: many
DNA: TGTGCCAGCAGCTGGGACCGGCACAATGAGCAGTTCTTC
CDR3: CASSWDRHNEQFF

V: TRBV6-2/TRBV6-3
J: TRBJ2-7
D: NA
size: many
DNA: TGTGCCAGCGTAGGGTTGGGTCTAGGCTTCAACGAGCAGTACTTC
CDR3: CASVGLGLGFNEQYF

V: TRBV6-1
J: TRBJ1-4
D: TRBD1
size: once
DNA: TGTGCCAGCAGTCGCCAGGGGGATAATGAAAAACTGTTTTTT
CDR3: CASSRQGDNEKLFF

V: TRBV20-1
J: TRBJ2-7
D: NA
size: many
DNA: TGCAGTGCTAGCTTGACAAGGGGACCTACCGAGCAGTACTTC
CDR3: CSASLTRGPTEQYF

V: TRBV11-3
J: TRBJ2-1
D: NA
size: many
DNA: TGTGCCAGCAGCTTAGATGCGCGGGGTGAGCAGTTCTTC
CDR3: CASSLDARGEQFF

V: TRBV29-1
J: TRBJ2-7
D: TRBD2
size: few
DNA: TGCAGCGTTATAAGCGGGAGGGCCGGCGACGAGCAGTACTTC
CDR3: CSVISGRAGDEQYF

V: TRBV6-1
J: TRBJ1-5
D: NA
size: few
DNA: TGTGCCAGCAGAGTGGCCGGGGGTAGCAATCAGCCCCAGCATTTT
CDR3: CASRVAGGSNQPQHF